This T cell receptor (beta chain) derives from a study of T cells after yellow fever vaccination. Template switching by 5'RACE produced TCR cDNA, adding a universal primer site and UMIs. TCRdb passed the 5' RACE reads through MiXCR, listing each CDR3 protein once. The data hold some 350,000 distinct CDR3 sequences, with 8.7% observed a single time. Germline assignment: CDR1 MGHRA and CDR2 YSYEKL. The CDR3 is made up of 15 amino acids. V shed 4 bases, J shed 5 bases, and the junction held 9 bases outside the gene matches. With regard to this clonotype: Antigen: not known.

Study results and caveats: Peaking faster, on day 5 versus 15, the secondary response was nonetheless weaker. Abundant clonotypes from the bulk population could get into FACS-sorted repertoires as contaminants. Few clonotypes appeared in both CD4 and CD8 compartments.

The specimen was PBMCs, collected on the day of the first yellow fever vaccination. The receptor comes from a man aged 18 to 29 who received the YFV17D yellow fever vaccine. The chain combines TRBV4-1 with TRBJ2-5; TRBD2 matches at 8 bases. This CDR3 is CASSPSGGGSETQYF. The CDR3 DNA is TGCGCCAGCAGCCCTTCGGGGGGGGGGTCGGAGACCCAGTACTTC.